The 30 T cell receptor beta chains below come from one sample, sequenced in a study of CD8 T cells in Susac syndrome (dated by TCRdb to between 2018 and 2021). The protocol used for the library was the immunoSEQ multiplex PCR assay. RNA was extracted using the RNeasy kit, and about 0.45 to 1 microgram was reverse transcribed with random hexamers. TCRdb reanalyzed the raw reads on its own, using fastp at Q25 for trimming and MiXCR for clone calling, and kept in-frame beta chains. Rows are unified per CDR3 protein, each entry keeping the most common DNA and genes. Within this sample are over 100,000 distinct CDR3 sequences, with roughly 95% of them counted one time only. The ten top clones hold under 0.1% of the sample. Sequencing input: CD4+ T cells from PBMCs. The receptor set was obtained from a human donor in good health.

The chain links TRBV5-4 to TRBJ2-5; D may be TRBD2 (6 bases). V was trimmed by 6 bases and J by 4 bases, leaving 19 bases between them. This CDR3 has 15 residues. The germline CDR1 and CDR2 sequences are SGHNT and YYREEE (reference sequence). CDR3 residues: CASKQLGTSRETQYF. Written as DNA, the CDR3 is TGTGCCAGCAAGCAGCTCGGCACTAGCAGAGAGACCCAGTACTTC.

This clonotype was seen a handful of times. The rearrangement joins TRBV10-2 to TRBJ2-7; a possible D gene is TRBD2 (6 bases). CDR1 and CDR2 (germline): WSHSY, SAAADI. CDR3 length: 13 residues. Trimming left V 7 bases short and J 3 bases short, with 13 bases between. The DNA for the CDR3 is TGCGCCAGCAAGTCGGGACTTAACTACGAGCAGTACTTC. This sequence encodes CASKSGLNYEQYF.

The rearrangement uses TRBV7-3 and TRBJ2-2; unclear D gene. The CDR3 contains 15 residues. The V gene lost 5 bases and the J gene lost 1 base, with 11 bases spanning the gap. From germline, CDR1 is SGHTA and CDR2 FQGTGA. CDR3 in DNA: TGTGCCAGCAGCCCCCTCCCCTTGAACACCGGGGAGCTGTTTTTT. It is translated as CASSPLPLNTGELFF.

This clonotype was recorded only once. V is TRBV18 and J is TRBJ2-6, with D possibly TRBD2 on 6 matching bases. Looked up from germline, CDR1 is KGHSH and CDR2 is LQKENI. V lost 2 bases and J lost 4, with 18 bases in between. The CDR3 spans 18 residues. The chain's CDR3 is CASSPFAAREGGANVLTF. CDR3 DNA: TGTGCCAGCTCACCATTCGCAGCGCGGGAAGGGGGGGCCAACGTCCTGACTTTC. Based on the CDR3 plus reference TRBV18 and TRBJ2-6, the full variable domain is NAGVMQNPRHLVRRRGQEARLRCSPMKGHSHVYWYRQLPEEGLKFMVYLQKENIIDESGMPKERFSAEFPKEGPSILRIQQVVRGDSAAYFCASSPFAAREGGANVLTFGAGSRLTVL.

This chain uses TRBV20-1 with TRBJ1-5, with a tentative D call TRBD1 (6 bases). V shed 6 bases and J shed 10 bases, with 13 bases lying between them. The CDR3 is made up of 11 amino acids. Germline-derived CDR1 and CDR2 are DFQATT and SNEGSKA (reference sequence). The CDR3 reads CSAHDRQPQHF. Written as DNA, the CDR3 is TGCAGTGCACACGACAGGCAACCCCAGCATTTT.

The V and J genes are TRBV5-1 and TRBJ1-3; possible D gene TRBD1, 5 bases. This CDR3 region has 15 residues. With 4 bases removed from V and 3 bases from J, the gap between germline ends came to 14 bases. Germline CDR1 reads SGHRS; CDR2 reads YFSETQ. CDR3 nucleotides: TGCGCCAGCAGCACCCGGGGGGACCTTGGAAACACCATATATTTT. Its translation: CASSTRGDLGNTIYF.

This clonotype was counted a single time. The rearrangement joins TRBV7-2 to TRBJ2-3, with 10 bases lining up with TRBD2. Germline CDR1 and CDR2: SGHTA and FQGNSA. V dropped 6 bases and J dropped 9; count of bases not matched to a gene: 15. The CDR3 contains 16 residues. The CDR3 bases are TGTGCCAGCAGTCCAGAGCGGGGGGGCCGAGGGGGAACGCAGTATTTT. This sequence encodes CASSPERGGRGGTQYF.

The chain combines TRBV20-1 with TRBJ2-7; 7 positions agree with TRBD1. Germline V gene sequence: CDR1 DFQATT, CDR2 SNEGSKA (reference sequence). The CDR3 totals 13 residues. V was pared by 3 bases and J by 6 bases, with 8 bases of the junction left unmatched. For the CDR3, the DNA is TGCAGTGCTAGCCGGACAGGACCTCTCGAGCAGTACTTC. It yields the protein CSASRTGPLEQYF.

The gene calls are TRBV11-2 and TRBJ2-3; possibly TRBD2 for D (6 bases). The CDR3 totals 15 residues. The germline V gene encodes CDR1 SGHAT and CDR2 FQNNGV. Trimming took off 2 bases at V and 2 bases at J, with 11 bases between the two ends. The CDR3 here is CASSLRGMHTDTQYF. The CDR3 coding sequence is TGTGCCAGCAGCTTACGGGGGATGCACACAGATACGCAGTATTTT.

This chain joins TRBV9 and TRBJ2-3; perhaps D is TRBD1 or TRBD2 (7 bases each). The CDR3 totals 17 residues. V shed 2 bases and J shed 5 bases, with 21 bases lying between them. From germline, CDR1 is SGDLS and CDR2 YYNGEE. Here the CDR3 DNA reads TGTGCCAGCAGCGTTGGGGGGAGGGGGCGACTAGGAGATACGCAGTATTTT. This codes for CASSVGGRGRLGDTQYF. The full variable domain, with the rest looked up from reference TRBV9 and TRBJ2-3, is DSGVTQTPKHLITATGQRVTLRCSPRSGDLSVYWYQQSLDQGLQFLIQYYNGEERAKGNILERFSAQQFPDLHSELNLSSLELGDSALYFCASSVGGRGRLGDTQYFGPGTRLTVL.

The gene calls are TRBV3-1 and TRBJ2-7; D is unresolved. The V gene's germline CDR1 is LGHDT and CDR2 YNNKEL (reference sequence). V was trimmed by 4 bases and J by 1 base, leaving 11 bases between them. The CDR3 is 14 residues long. The CDR3: CASSLGGHSYEQYF. The CDR3 coding sequence is TGTGCCAGCAGCCTCGGTGGGCATTCCTACGAGCAGTACTTC.

V usage is TRBV15 and J usage is TRBJ2-5, with D perhaps TRBD1 (6 bases). This CDR3 is 16 amino acids long. Germline CDR1 reads LNHNV; CDR2 reads YYDKDF (reference sequence). V dropped 3 bases and J dropped 1 base, with 15 bases sitting between them. CDR3 loop: CATSRLRTALQETQYF. The CDR3 nucleotides read TGTGCCACCAGCAGGCTAAGGACAGCCCTCCAAGAGACCCAGTACTTC.

V gene TRBV3-1 combines with J gene TRBJ2-3, with unresolved D. Germline V gene sequence: CDR1 LGHDT, CDR2 YNNKEL (reference sequence). V was trimmed by 0 bases and J by 2 bases, leaving 9 bases between them. The CDR3 has 15 residues. The DNA of the CDR3 is TGTGCCAGCAGCCAAGAAGGGCCTCTCACAGATACGCAGTATTTT. This encodes CASSQEGPLTDTQYF.

This clonotype was detected once. This rearrangement joins TRBV6-5 to TRBJ2-2; 7 bases are a match to TRBD1. The CDR3 is 14 residues long. Germline values: CDR1 MNHEY, CDR2 SVGAGI. Trimming cost V 6 bases and J 1 base; bases outside gene matches: 2. The CDR3 DNA reads as TGTGCCAGCAGGGGACAGATGAACACCGGGGAGCTGTTTTTT. Amino acids: CASRGQMNTGELFF.

The CDR3 region has the DNA TGTGCCAGCAGCCAAGACTCTACGGGGCGGCCCTACGAGCAGTACTTC. It translates to CASSQDSTGRPYEQYF. The chain couples TRBV3-1 to TRBJ2-7; D may correspond to TRBD1 or TRBD2 (5 bases each). The CDR3 runs to 16 residues. V was clipped by 0 bases and J by 2 bases, with 14 bases between them. The germline CDR1 and CDR2 sequences are LGHDT and YNNKEL (reference sequence).

The genes are TRBV28 and TRBJ2-1; tentative D call: TRBD2 (6 bases). V lost 9 bases, J lost 5 bases, and 14 bases lay in between. The CDR3 covers 13 residues. From germline, CDR1 is MDHEN and CDR2 SYDVKM. This CDR3 reads CASAGGANNEQFF. Here the CDR3 DNA reads TGTGCCAGTGCTGGCGGGGCGAACAATGAGCAGTTCTTC.

J is TRBJ2-7 and V is TRBV29-1, with D perhaps given as TRBD1 or TRBD2 (5 bases each). This CDR3 comprises 14 residues. Germline loops: CDR1 SQVTM, CDR2 ANQGSEA. V dropped 4 bases and J dropped 2 bases, with 15 bases sitting between them. CDR3 nucleotide sequence: TGCAGCGTTGGAGGGGTCCTTTCTGCCTACGAGCAGTACTTC. Protein sequence: CSVGGVLSAYEQYF.

The chain has TRBV4-2 and TRBJ2-4, with D perhaps TRBD1 or TRBD2 (5 bases each). V was clipped by 3 bases and J by 0 bases, with 12 bases between them. The CDR3 loop spans 16 amino acids. Germline CDR1 is LGHNA and CDR2 is YNFKEQ. DNA for the CDR3: TGTGCCAGCAGCCAGAGGGGTTCAGCAGCCAAAAACATTCAGTACTTC. It is translated as CASSQRGSAAKNIQYF.

J is TRBJ2-1 and V is TRBV20-1; 11 bases fit TRBD2. This CDR3 is 15 amino acids long. After removal of 6 bases from V and 1 base from J, the junction contained 5 bases not matched to a gene. CDR1 and CDR2 from the germline V gene are DFQATT and SNEGSKA (reference sequence). CDR3: CSAASSGGSYNEQFF. In DNA, the CDR3 is TGCAGTGCGGCGTCTAGCGGGGGGTCCTACAATGAGCAGTTCTTC.

The chain combines TRBV3-1 with TRBJ2-4, with a possible D match to TRBD1 (6 bases). Trimming cost V 4 bases and J 2 bases, with 15 bases left between them. Germline V CDR1 and CDR2: LGHDT, YNNKEL (reference sequence). CDR3 length: 16 residues. CDR3 in DNA: TGTGCCAGCAGCCCGCAATTCAGGGGTACCAAAAACATTCAGTACTTC. This translates into CASSPQFRGTKNIQYF.

The chain uses TRBV7-6 and TRBJ2-4; D is undetermined. Deletions cut 3 bases from V and 3 bases from J, with 12 bases between. Per the germline V gene, CDR1 is SGHVS and CDR2 is FNYEAQ. CDR3 size: 15 residues. In DNA, the CDR3 is TGTGCCAGCAGCTTCTCACCGGGCGGCAAAAACATTCAGTACTTC. It encodes CASSFSPGGKNIQYF.

The chain recombines TRBV30 with TRBJ1-3; 7 bases map to TRBD1. The germline gives CDR1 GTSNPN, CDR2 SVGIG (reference sequence). The V segment lost 3 bases and the J segment 9 bases; nucleotides outside the gene matches: 11. The CDR3 is 14 amino acids. The DNA for the CDR3 is TGTGCCTGGAGCGAAACACAGGGGCCCCTCACCATATATTTT. As protein: CAWSETQGPLTIYF.

The chain uses TRBV28 and TRBJ2-1, with 7 positions matching TRBD1. Trimming at V came to 5 bases and at J to 2 bases, leaving 12 bases not matched to a gene. Germline CDR1 and CDR2: MDHEN and SYDVKM. There are 17 residues in the CDR3. The CDR3: CASSISRTGVTYNEQFF. The CDR3 DNA follows: TGTGCCAGCAGTATCTCCCGTACAGGGGTCACCTACAATGAGCAGTTCTTC. The variable domain in full, with the rest retrieved from reference TRBV28 and TRBJ2-1, is DVKVTQSSRYLVKRTGEKVFLECVQDMDHENMFWYRQDPGLGLRLIYFSYDVKMKEKGDIPEGYSVSREKKERFSLILESASTNQTSMYLCASSISRTGVTYNEQFFGPGTRLTVL.

The V and J genes are TRBV19 and TRBJ2-2; D uncertain. Germline V gene data show CDR1 as LNHDA and CDR2 as SQIVND (reference sequence). CDR3 length equals 15 residues. V was cut by 2 bases and J by 4 bases, with 11 bases left in between. CDR3 sequence (DNA): TGTGCCAGTAGTATAATCCCCACGGGCACCGGGGAGCTGTTTTTT. Amino acid sequence: CASSIIPTGTGELFF.

The rearrangement uses TRBV20-1 and TRBJ2-1; D uncertain. Germline CDR1 reads DFQATT; CDR2 reads SNEGSKA (reference sequence). V dropped 4 bases and J dropped 9 bases, with 16 bases sitting between them. This CDR3 is built from 13 residues. The CDR3 DNA is TGCAGTGCTAATGTGGGTCCAGGCAGTGAGCAGTTCTTC. Protein sequence: CSANVGPGSEQFF.

The chain employs TRBV3-1 and TRBJ1-1, with 7 positions matching TRBD1. After removal of 1 base from V and 4 bases from J, the junction contained 6 bases not matched to a gene. The CDR3 consists of 15 residues. From germline, CDR1 is LGHDT and CDR2 YNNKEL (reference sequence). The chain's CDR3 is CASSQGQGAGTEAFF. DNA for the CDR3: TGTGCCAGCAGCCAAGGACAGGGCGCAGGCACTGAAGCTTTCTTT. The full variable domain, in which reference TRBV3-1 and TRBJ1-1 provide the parts outside the CDR3, is DTAVSQTPKYLVTQMGNDKSIKCEQNLGHDTMYWYKQDSKKFLKIMFSYNNKELIINETVPNRFSPKSPDKAHLNLHINSLELGDSAVYFCASSQGQGAGTEAFFGQGTRLTVV.

The chain joins TRBV27 to TRBJ1-6; unclear D gene. V was clipped by 3 bases and J by 13 bases, with 10 bases between them. There are 12 residues in the CDR3. Per germline, CDR1 MNHEY and CDR2 SMNVEV (reference sequence). In nucleotides, the CDR3 is TGTGCCAGCAGTTTTAAGGGCCTGCCCCTCCACTTT. It specifies CASSFKGLPLHF.

This chain links TRBV29-1 with TRBJ2-7; D gene unclear. The CDR3 spans 12 residues. Trimming left V 4 bases short and J 0 bases short, with 7 bases between. CDR1 is SQVTM and CDR2 is ANQGSEA in the germline V gene. The CDR3 sequence is CSVGRTSYEQYF. CDR3 bases: TGCAGCGTTGGTCGGACCTCCTACGAGCAGTACTTC.

The chain recombines TRBV12-3 or TRBV12-4 with TRBJ2-5, with D uncertain. This CDR3 contains 13 residues. Trimming pared 3 bases from V and 5 bases from J, leaving 10 bases between. The CDR3 here is CASSFARAETQYF. The CDR3 DNA follows: TGTGCCAGCAGTTTTGCCCGGGCGGAGACCCAGTACTTC.

The CDR3 DNA follows: TGTGCCAGCAGCCCCGGGACAGGGGATCTCTACGAGCAGTACTTC. This codes for CASSPGTGDLYEQYF. The chain uses TRBV9 and TRBJ2-7, with TRBD1 identical over 10 bases. The germline V gene encodes CDR1 SGDLS and CDR2 YYNGEE. V dropped 4 bases and J dropped 3; count of bases not matched to a gene: 7. The CDR3 extends over 15 amino acids.